Sequencing of this T cell receptor (beta chain) was carried out in a study of cytomegalovirus exposure and HLA in healthy donors. The PCR made use of 60 Vbeta and 13 Jbeta primers. Profiling relied on immunoSEQ multiplex PCR, and the TCRdb table lists in-frame clones only, not all of them. The repertoire holds 150,000 to 200,000 clones, with over 80% as singletons. The sample was PBMCs. The receptor's source is a girl between 10 and 17 years old in good health and CMV-seropositive.

Here the CDR3 reads CASSQPATGETQYF. As DNA, the CDR3 is TGCGCCAGCAGCCAACCGGCGACGGGGGAGACCCAGTACTTC. The chain recombines TRBV4-1 with TRBJ2-5; possible D gene TRBD2, 5 bases. Trimming took off 2 bases at V and 5 bases at J, with 12 bases between the two ends. The CDR3 extends over 14 amino acids. CDR1 is MGHRA, CDR2 YSYEKL, per germline.